In its sample, the clone carrying this TCR beta chain was seen many times. Its target is unknown. Germline CDR1 and CDR2: SGHDT and YYEEEE. The germline V and J ends were trimmed by 0 bases and 5 bases, with 6 bases remaining between them. CDR3 length equals 13 residues. Primed by a sample-barcoded 5' primer and a J-beta primer mix, a second PCR proceeded for 7 to 11 cycles. The authors tagged each cDNA molecule using a template-switch adaptor with 12 random nucleotides. Every sample gave at least 2.5 million paired-end reads containing CDR3. TCRdb recomputed calls from the 5' RACE reads with MiXCR, one row per CDR3 protein. Among 250,000 to 300,000 distinct CDR3 sequences, around 30% were seen once, and the ten largest hold roughly 30%. These data belong to a study of blood T cells in healthy people across ages. General study results and limits: Getting older went along with TCR beta diversity per million T cells dropping roughly linearly. From one million sequenced T cells, diversity estimates were lower bounds.

The sample comprised blood. The V gene is TRBV5-6, the J gene TRBJ2-1, with unresolved D. The receptor's source is a woman in her seventies in good health. CDR3 nucleotides: TGTGCCAGCAGCTTGGTAGGGAACAATGAGCAGTTCTTC. This sequence encodes CASSLVGNNEQFF.